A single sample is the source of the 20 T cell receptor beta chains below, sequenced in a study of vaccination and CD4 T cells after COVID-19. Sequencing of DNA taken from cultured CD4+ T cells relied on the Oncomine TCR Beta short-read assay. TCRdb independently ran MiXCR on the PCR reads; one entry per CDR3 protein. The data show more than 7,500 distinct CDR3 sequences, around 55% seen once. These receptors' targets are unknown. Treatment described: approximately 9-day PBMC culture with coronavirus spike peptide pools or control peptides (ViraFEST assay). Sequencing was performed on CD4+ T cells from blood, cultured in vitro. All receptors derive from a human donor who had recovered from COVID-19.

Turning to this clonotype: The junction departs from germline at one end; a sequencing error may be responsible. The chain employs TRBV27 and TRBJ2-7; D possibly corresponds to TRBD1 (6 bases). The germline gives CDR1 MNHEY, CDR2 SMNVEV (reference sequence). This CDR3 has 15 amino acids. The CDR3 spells CASGLLGVRGYEQYF. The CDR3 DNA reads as TGTGCCAGCGGTTTATTAGGTGTCAGGGGATACGAGCAGTACTTC.

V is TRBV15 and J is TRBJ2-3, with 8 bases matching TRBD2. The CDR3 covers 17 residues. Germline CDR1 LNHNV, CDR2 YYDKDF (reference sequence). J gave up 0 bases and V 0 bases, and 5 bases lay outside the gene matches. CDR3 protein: CATSRDRLAGSTDTQYF. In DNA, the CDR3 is TGTGCCACCAGCAGAGATAGGTTAGCGGGAAGCACAGATACGCAGTATTTT.

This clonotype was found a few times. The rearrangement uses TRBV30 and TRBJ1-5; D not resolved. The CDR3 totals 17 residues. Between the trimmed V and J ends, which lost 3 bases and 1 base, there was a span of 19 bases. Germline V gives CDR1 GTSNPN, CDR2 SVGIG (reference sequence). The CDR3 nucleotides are TGTGCCTGGAGCGCATGGAAGGGCGAAGGGAGCAATCAGCCCCAGCATTTT. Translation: CAWSAWKGEGSNQPQHF.

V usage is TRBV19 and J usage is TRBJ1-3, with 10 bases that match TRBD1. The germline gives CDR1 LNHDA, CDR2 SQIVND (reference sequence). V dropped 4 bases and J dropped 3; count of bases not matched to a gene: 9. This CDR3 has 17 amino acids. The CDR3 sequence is CASSTRTGGTFGNTIYF. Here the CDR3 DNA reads TGTGCCAGTAGTACCAGGACAGGGGGAACCTTTGGAAACACCATATATTTT. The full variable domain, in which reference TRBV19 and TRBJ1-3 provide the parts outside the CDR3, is DGGITQSPKYLFRKEGQNVTLSCEQNLNHDAMYWYRQDPGQGLRLIYYSQIVNDFQKGDIAEGYSVSREKKESFPLTVTSAQKNPTAFYLCASSTRTGGTFGNTIYFGEGSWLTVV.

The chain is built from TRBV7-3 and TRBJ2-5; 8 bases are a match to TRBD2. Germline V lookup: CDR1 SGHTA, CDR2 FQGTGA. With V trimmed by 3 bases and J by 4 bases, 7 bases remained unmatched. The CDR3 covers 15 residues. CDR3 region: CASSFGGRSRETQYF. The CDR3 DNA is TGTGCCAGCAGCTTCGGCGGGAGGAGCAGAGAGACCCAGTACTTC.

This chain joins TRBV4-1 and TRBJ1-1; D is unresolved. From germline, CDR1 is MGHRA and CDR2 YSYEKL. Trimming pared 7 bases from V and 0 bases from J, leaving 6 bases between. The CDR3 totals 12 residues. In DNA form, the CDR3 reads TGCGCCAGCAAACTACTGAACACTGAAGCTTTCTTT. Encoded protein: CASKLLNTEAFF.

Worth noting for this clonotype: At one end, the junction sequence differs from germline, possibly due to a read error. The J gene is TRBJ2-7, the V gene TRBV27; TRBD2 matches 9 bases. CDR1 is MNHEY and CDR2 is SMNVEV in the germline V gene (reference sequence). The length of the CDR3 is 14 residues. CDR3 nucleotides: TGTGCCAGCAGCCCCCGTAGCGGGAGCGACGAACAGTACTTC. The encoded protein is CASSPRSGSDEQYF.

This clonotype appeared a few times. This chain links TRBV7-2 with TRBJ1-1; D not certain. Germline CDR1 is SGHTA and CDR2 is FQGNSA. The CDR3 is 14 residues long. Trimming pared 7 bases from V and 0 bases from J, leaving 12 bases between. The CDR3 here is CASNHDRMNTEAFF. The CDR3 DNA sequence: TGTGCCAGCAACCATGACCGGATGAACACTGAAGCTTTCTTT.

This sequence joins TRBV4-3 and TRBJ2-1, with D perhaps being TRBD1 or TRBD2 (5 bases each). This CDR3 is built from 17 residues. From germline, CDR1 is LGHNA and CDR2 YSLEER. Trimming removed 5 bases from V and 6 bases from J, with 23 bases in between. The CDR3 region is CASSEKEDGRGLNEQFF. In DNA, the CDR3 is TGCGCCAGCAGCGAGAAAGAGGATGGTCGGGGCCTCAATGAGCAGTTCTTC.

CDR3 residues: CASSYFGGAVTYEQYF. CDR3 sequence (DNA): TGTGCCAGCAGTTACTTTGGGGGGGCGGTAACCTACGAGCAGTACTTC. The V gene is TRBV6-5, the J gene TRBJ2-7; possible D gene TRBD2, 7 bases. The V and J ends lost 1 base and 2 bases respectively, with 15 bases between them. The CDR3 has 16 amino acids. CDR1 and CDR2 from the germline V gene are MNHEY and SVGAGI.

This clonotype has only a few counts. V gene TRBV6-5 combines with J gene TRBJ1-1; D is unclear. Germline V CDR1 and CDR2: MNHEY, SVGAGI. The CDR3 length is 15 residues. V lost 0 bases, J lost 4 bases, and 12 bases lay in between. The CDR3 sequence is CASSYSWAPSTEAFF. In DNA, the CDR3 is TGTGCCAGCAGTTACTCCTGGGCCCCGAGCACTGAAGCTTTCTTT.

The CDR3 loop is CASSPGQQNYGYTF. The CDR3 coding sequence is TGTGCCAGCTCACCGGGACAGCAAAACTATGGCTACACCTTC. The V and J genes are TRBV18 and TRBJ1-2; 7 bases line up with TRBD1. From germline, CDR1 is KGHSH and CDR2 LQKENI. The J segment lost 2 bases and the V segment lost 3 bases, leaving 3 bases of the junction unmatched. The CDR3 spans 14 residues.

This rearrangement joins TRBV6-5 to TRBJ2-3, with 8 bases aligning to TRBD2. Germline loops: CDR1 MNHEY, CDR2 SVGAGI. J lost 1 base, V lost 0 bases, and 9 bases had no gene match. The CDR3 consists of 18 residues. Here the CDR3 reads CASSYSPLAGGRTDTQYF. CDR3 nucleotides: TGTGCCAGCAGTTACTCCCCCCTGGCGGGGGGCCGCACAGATACGCAGTATTTT.

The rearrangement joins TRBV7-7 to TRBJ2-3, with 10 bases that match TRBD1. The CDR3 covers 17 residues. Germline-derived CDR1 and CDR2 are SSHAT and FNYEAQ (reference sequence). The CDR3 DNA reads TGTGCTAGCTCGCCGGGACAGGGGCCTTTGCTGCCAGATACGCAGTATTTT. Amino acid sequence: CASSPGQGPLLPDTQYF.

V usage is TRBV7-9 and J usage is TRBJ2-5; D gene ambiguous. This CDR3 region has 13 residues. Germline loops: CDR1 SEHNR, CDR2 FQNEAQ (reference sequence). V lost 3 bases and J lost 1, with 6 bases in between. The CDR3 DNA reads TGTGCCAGCAGCTTTGATAGCCAAGAGACCCAGTACTTC. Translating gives CASSFDSQETQYF.

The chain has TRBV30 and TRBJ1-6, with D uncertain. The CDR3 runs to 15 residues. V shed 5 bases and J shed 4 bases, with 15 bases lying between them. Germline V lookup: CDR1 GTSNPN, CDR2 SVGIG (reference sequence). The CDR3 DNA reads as TGTGCCTGGCAGATGAGAGGACTTTATAATTCACCCCTCCACTTT. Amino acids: CAWQMRGLYNSPLHF.

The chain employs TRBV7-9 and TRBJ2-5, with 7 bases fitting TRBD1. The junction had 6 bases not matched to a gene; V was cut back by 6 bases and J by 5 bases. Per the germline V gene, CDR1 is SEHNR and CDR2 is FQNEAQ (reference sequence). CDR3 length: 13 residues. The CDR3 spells CASSQTGLETQYF. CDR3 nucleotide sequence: TGTGCCAGCAGTCAGACAGGGCTGGAGACCCAGTACTTC.

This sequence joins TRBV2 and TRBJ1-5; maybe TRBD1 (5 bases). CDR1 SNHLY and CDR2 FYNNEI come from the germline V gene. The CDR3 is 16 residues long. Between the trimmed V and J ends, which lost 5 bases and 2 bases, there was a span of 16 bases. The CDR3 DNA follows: TGTGCCAGCAGTAGCCTCGGGGGTGGGGGCAATCAGCCCCAGCATTTT. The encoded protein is CASSSLGGGGNQPQHF.

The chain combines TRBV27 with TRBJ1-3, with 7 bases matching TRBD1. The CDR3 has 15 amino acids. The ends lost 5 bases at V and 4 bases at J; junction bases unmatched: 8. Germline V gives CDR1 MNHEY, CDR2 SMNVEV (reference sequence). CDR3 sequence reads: CASSLQYRGGNTIYF. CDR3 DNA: TGTGCCAGCAGTCTCCAATACAGGGGAGGAAACACCATATATTTT.

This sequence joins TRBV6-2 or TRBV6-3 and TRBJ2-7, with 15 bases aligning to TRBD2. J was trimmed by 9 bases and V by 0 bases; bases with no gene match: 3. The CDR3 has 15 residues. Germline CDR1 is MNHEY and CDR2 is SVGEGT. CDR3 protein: CASSYSGLAGGLQYF. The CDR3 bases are TGTGCCAGCAGTTACTCGGGACTAGCGGGGGGCCTGCAGTACTTC.